Described below is a single T cell receptor beta chain sequence and its context. Its target is not known. The data stem from a study of molecular identifiers for immune sequencing clone quantification. Study details: Replicate experiments took RNA from around 18,000 or 91,000 naive CD8 cells, divided it five ways and sequenced four.

Study-level points and caveats: Clones that had above 20 RNA copies took up over 97% of effector molecules but under 1% in naive cells.

V lost 3 bases to trimming and J lost 5 bases, with 10 bases between them. This CDR3 spans 14 amino acids. It was with previously described methods and listed TCR primers that bulk TCR libraries were made. TCRdb reprocessed the PCR reads with MiXCR, giving one entry per CDR3 protein. The sample lists over 550,000 distinct CDR3 sequences; around 25% were seen once. The rearrangement joins TRBV12-3 or TRBV12-4 to TRBJ1-4; D may be TRBD1 (5 bases). Material: naive CD8+ T cells from blood, with Jurkat cell RNA spiked in. Subset given: FACS-sorted CD8+CD4-CCR7+CD45RA+ naive T cells. The receptor was derived from a human donor in good health. Some libraries in this study had Jurkat cell RNA spiked in. The CDR3 protein is CASSLEGLNEKLFF. In DNA, the CDR3 is TGTGCCAGCAGTTTGGAGGGGTTAAATGAAAAACTGTTTTTT.